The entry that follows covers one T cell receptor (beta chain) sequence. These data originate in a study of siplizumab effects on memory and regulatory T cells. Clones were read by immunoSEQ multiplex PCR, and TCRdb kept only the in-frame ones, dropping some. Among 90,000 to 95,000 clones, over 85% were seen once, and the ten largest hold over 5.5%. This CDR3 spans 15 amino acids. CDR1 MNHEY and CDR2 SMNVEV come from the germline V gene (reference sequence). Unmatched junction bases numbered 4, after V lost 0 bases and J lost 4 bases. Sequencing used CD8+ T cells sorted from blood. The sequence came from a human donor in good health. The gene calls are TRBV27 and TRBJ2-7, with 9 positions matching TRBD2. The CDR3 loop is CASSLSSGGDYEQYF. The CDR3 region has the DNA TGTGCCAGCAGTTTATCTAGCGGGGGCGATTACGAGCAGTACTTC.